The rows below give T cell receptor beta chains drawn from one sample of a study of shared clonotypes between healthy human individuals. Clones were read by immunoSEQ multiplex PCR, and TCRdb kept only the in-frame ones, dropping some. The table shows fewer than 600,000 clones, with approximately 71% occurring only once. Sequences were obtained from PBMCs. The source is a woman aged 40 to 50 in good health. Some clones in this sample may be carry-over from other donors' samples. The CDR3 runs from the conserved cysteine through the conserved F or W. A D gene is named only where the DNA matches it firmly. Clone size is not always given. Where it is, it says once, few, many or a class for expanded clones.

clone_size	d_call	v_call	j_call	cdr3_aa	cdr3_nt
.	TRBD1	TRBV4-3	TRBJ2-7	CASSREGASSYEQYF	TGCGCCAGCAGCCGCGAGGGGGCGAGCTCCTACGAGCAGTACTTC
.	.	TRBV9	TRBJ2-7	CASSVGSGSSGYEQYF	TGTGCCAGCAGCGTAGGGAGTGGATCGAGCGGGTACGAGCAGTACTTC
.	.	TRBV28	TRBJ1-2	CASRSQGDGYGYTF	TGTGCCAGCAGATCCCAGGGAGACGGCTATGGCTACACCTTC
.	TRBD2	TRBV2	TRBJ2-7	CASSVASGSILSYEQYF	TGTGCCAGCAGTGTAGCTAGCGGGAGCATCCTCTCCTACGAGCAGTACTTC
.	.	TRBV19	TRBJ2-2	CASSIAVTTGELFF	TGTGCCAGTAGTATAGCAGTCACCACCGGGGAGCTGTTTTTT
once	TRBD2	TRBV18	TRBJ2-2	CASSPGLAGRNGELFF	TGTGCCAGCTCACCAGGACTAGCGGGAAGGAACGGGGAGCTGTTTTTT
.	.	TRBV5-4	TRBJ2-3	CASSLAPADTQYF	TGTGCCAGCAGCTTGGCCCCCGCAGATACGCAGTATTTT
.	TRBD1	TRBV7-3	TRBJ1-1	CASSTRQGPSEAFF	TGTGCCAGCAGCACCCGACAGGGACCTTCTGAAGCTTTCTTT
.	TRBD2	TRBV5-1	TRBJ2-7	CASSLTGLGSYEQYF	TGCGCCAGCAGCTTGACTGGACTAGGCTCCTACGAGCAGTACTTC
few	.	TRBV4-3	TRBJ1-1	CASSQRGAGTEAFF	TGCGCCAGCAGCCAAAGGGGGGCCGGCACTGAAGCTTTCTTT
.	.	TRBV9	TRBJ1-1	CASSPFRGMNTEAFF	TGTGCCAGCAGCCCATTTAGAGGCATGAACACTGAAGCTTTCTTT
once	.	TRBV19	TRBJ1-5	CASSILGFRTENQPQHF	TGTGCCAGTAGTATCTTGGGATTTCGGACTGAGAATCAGCCCCAGCATTTT
.	TRBD1	TRBV5-6	TRBJ1-4	CASSGTDHNEKLFF	TGTGCCAGCAGCGGGACAGACCATAATGAAAAACTGTTTTTT
many	.	TRBV29-1	TRBJ1-1	CSVERDGGTEAFF	TGCAGCGTTGAAAGGGATGGGGGCACTGAAGCTTTCTTT
.	.	TRBV9	TRBJ2-2	CASSVEAYGDTGELFF	TGTGCCAGCAGCGTAGAGGCCTACGGGGACACCGGGGAGCTGTTTTTT
.	.	TRBV27	TRBJ1-1	CASSLAGNTEAFF	TGTGCCAGCAGTTTAGCTGGGAACACTGAAGCTTTCTTT
.	.	TRBV7-2	TRBJ2-7	CASSLVFGATYEQYF	TGTGCCAGCAGCTTAGTATTTGGGGCTACCTACGAGCAGTACTTC
.	.	TRBV23-1	TRBJ1-2	CASSSRGVGGYTF	TGCGCCAGCAGTTCCCGTGGGGTCGGCGGCTACACCTTC
.	TRBD2	TRBV7-9	TRBJ2-7	CASSTGLAGPGGYEQYF	TGTGCCAGCAGCACGGGACTAGCGGGACCCGGGGGGTACGAGCAGTACTTC
once	.	TRBV29-1	TRBJ2-5	CSVEAQTWGETQYF	TGCAGCGTTGAGGCGCAAACGTGGGGGGAGACCCAGTACTTC
.	TRBD1	TRBV27	TRBJ2-7	CASRPNAGTGRYEQYF	TGTGCCAGCAGGCCGAACGCCGGGACAGGGCGCTACGAGCAGTACTTC
.	.	TRBV7-2	TRBJ2-7	CASSRSGADYEQYF	TGTGCCAGCAGCCGAAGTGGGGCCGACTACGAGCAGTACTTC
once	.	TRBV28	TRBJ2-1	CASSFIGLMYNEQFF	TGTGCCAGCAGTTTTATCGGGTTGATGTACAATGAGCAGTTCTTC
.	.	TRBV6-6	TRBJ2-6	CASSSPIPGANVLTF	TGTGCCAGCAGTTCGCCGATCCCTGGGGCCAACGTCCTGACTTTC
many	TRBD1	TRBV28	TRBJ2-3	CASSFGTGTTDTQYF	TGTGCCAGCAGTTTCGGGACAGGGACCACAGATACGCAGTATTTT
.	TRBD1	TRBV7-8	TRBJ2-7	CASSFSTGTGGSHEQYF	TGTGCCAGCAGCTTTTCCACTGGGACAGGGGGGTCCCACGAGCAGTACTTC
once	TRBD2	TRBV5-1	TRBJ2-7	CASSFVLAGGSEQYF	TGCGCCAGCAGCTTCGTCCTAGCGGGAGGGAGCGAGCAGTACTTC
.	.	TRBV9	TRBJ2-7	CASSPHGRGSYEQYF	TGTGCCAGCAGCCCTCACGGACGGGGTTCCTACGAGCAGTACTTC
.	.	TRBV5-1	TRBJ2-4	CASSDGVNIQYF	TGCGCCAGCTCGGACGGGGTAAACATTCAGTACTTC
.	.	TRBV19	TRBJ1-2	CASSIPQNGRKGYTF	TGTGCCAGTAGTATACCTCAGAACGGGAGAAAAGGCTACACCTTC
.	TRBD1	TRBV9	TRBJ2-1	CASSVQGAADYNEQFF	TGTGCCAGCAGCGTACAGGGGGCCGCTGACTACAATGAGCAGTTCTTC
once	TRBD1	TRBV19	TRBJ2-1	CASGPGQGFNEQFF	TGTGCCAGTGGGCCGGGACAGGGTTTCAATGAGCAGTTCTTC
few	.	TRBV9	TRBJ2-1	CASSVELADYNEQFF	TGTGCCAGCAGCGTAGAACTAGCTGATTACAATGAGCAGTTCTTC
.	.	TRBV30	TRBJ1-5	CAWSDTGDTSQHF	TGTGCCTGGAGCGATACCGGAGACACGTCCCAGCATTTT
many	.	TRBV28	TRBJ2-6	CASSPSGANVLTF	TGTGCCAGCAGTCCGTCTGGGGCCAACGTCCTGACTTTC
.	.	TRBV6-4	TRBJ2-1	CASSVLSGSSYNEQFF	TGTGCCAGCAGTGTCCTAAGCGGCAGCTCCTACAATGAGCAGTTCTTC
.	TRBD1	TRBV9	TRBJ2-2	CASRSGTGAGELFF	TGTGCCAGCAGGTCCGGGACAGGGGCCGGGGAGCTGTTTTTT
.	TRBD1	TRBV18	TRBJ2-4	CASSPRDRDDIQYF	TGTGCCAGCTCACCCCGGGACAGGGACGACATTCAGTACTTC